What follows describes a single T cell receptor (beta chain). As yet, its antigen is unknown. From the roughly 110-subject validation cohort, which was separate from the approximately 670-subject first cohort, the donors were drawn. The data derive from a study of cytomegalovirus exposure and HLA in healthy donors. The repertoire was sequenced with immunoSEQ multiplex PCR; TCRdb's copy has only in-frame clones and lacks some. The sample consists of about 50,000 clones, 88% of them appearing once. The V end was cut by 2 bases, the J end by 0 bases, with 9 bases between. Germline V gene data show CDR1 as SGHDT and CDR2 as YYEEEE. The CDR3 has 15 residues. Study findings and constraints: The study labeled about 160 TCR beta chains cytomegalovirus-associated.

The source is a woman between 25 and 40 years old in good health and CMV-seronegative. The chain uses TRBV5-6 and TRBJ1-3; D gene uncertain. Sample: PBMCs. The CDR3 DNA sequence: TGTGCCAGCAGCTTACGCAGTTACTCTGGAAACACCATATATTTT. It specifies CASSLRSYSGNTIYF.